This TCR beta chain originates from a study of shared clonotypes between healthy human individuals. Across the whole study: Plates per donor: three CD4 naive, three CD4 memory, two CD8 naive, one CD8 memory.

The CDR3 spans 16 residues. V gave up 4 bases and J gave up 0 bases, with 12 bases separating them. The germline V gene has CDR1 LNHNV and CDR2 YYDKDF (reference sequence). This clone showed up just once. As yet, its antigen is unknown. Sequencing was at deep level. Repertoires were generated with immunoSEQ multiplex PCR, while TCRdb's copy carries only in-frame clones and drops some. The sample contains some 900,000 clones, approximately 80% of which appear only once. Notes on the study in general: Blood was the only sampled material, and tissue repertoires likely differ. Researchers found naive subsets generally carried larger estimated richness than memory subsets.

The TCR sequence derives from a man younger than 30 in good health. The sequencing sample was made of memory CD4+ T cells sorted from blood. Regarding subset: CD45RA-negative fraction. The chain is built from TRBV15 and TRBJ2-2; a weak D match, TRBD1 (6 bases). The CDR3 DNA reads as TGTGCCACCAGCAAACAGGGTGGGCCGAACACCGGGGAGCTGTTTTTT. Translated, it gives CATSKQGGPNTGELFF.